One sample yielded the 20 T cell receptor beta chains listed below, sequenced in a study of blood T cell repertoires in COVID-19. Clones were read by immunoSEQ multiplex PCR, and TCRdb kept only the in-frame ones, dropping some. The table lists approximately 300,000 clones, more than 70% of them singletons. The sequencing input was peripheral blood. Source of these receptors: a woman in her 30s with COVID-19, enrolled during active disease.

The chain links TRBV7-3 to TRBJ2-1, with 11 bases fitting TRBD2. Germline loops: CDR1 SGHTA, CDR2 FQGTGA. The CDR3 consists of 15 residues. Unmatched junction bases numbered 10, after V lost 10 bases and J lost 5 bases. The CDR3 region has the DNA TGTGCCAACAAAACTAGCGGGAGCCCGCACAATGAGCAGTTCTTC. Protein: CANKTSGSPHNEQFF.

The genes are TRBV7-2 and TRBJ2-1; TRBD1 matches at 7 bases. Per the germline V gene, CDR1 is SGHTA and CDR2 is FQGNSA. This CDR3 region has 13 residues. The trim removed 4 bases at V and 6 bases at J, leaving 3 bases unmatched. CDR3 DNA sequence: TGTGCCAGCAGCTCGGACAGGATCAATGAGCAGTTCTTC. It codes for CASSSDRINEQFF.

This sequence joins TRBV7-9 and TRBJ1-5; 8 positions match TRBD1. This CDR3 comprises 15 residues. The germline V gene has CDR1 SEHNR and CDR2 FQNEAQ (reference sequence). Unmatched junction bases numbered 3, after V lost 0 bases and J lost 5 bases. CDR3 bases: TGTGCCAGCAGCTTAGCCGGACAGGGTTATCAGCCCCAGCATTTT. Its translation is CASSLAGQGYQPQHF. The full variable domain, with the rest looked up from reference TRBV7-9 and TRBJ1-5, is DTGVSQNPRHKITKRGQNVTFRCDPISEHNRLYWYRQTLGQGPEFLTYFQNEAQLEKSRLLSDRFSAERPKGSFSTLEIQRTEQGDSAMYLCASSLAGQGYQPQHFGDGTRLSIL.

The chain has TRBV27 and TRBJ1-4, with unresolved D. Germline V gene sequence: CDR1 MNHEY, CDR2 SMNVEV (reference sequence). Trimming stripped 3 bases from V and 8 bases from J, with 13 bases between. The CDR3 extends over 14 amino acids. CDR3 region: CASSFRGDEEKLFF. CDR3 in DNA: TGTGCCAGCAGTTTTCGCGGCGACGAAGAAAAACTGTTTTTT.

This chain joins TRBV11-2 and TRBJ2-7; 7 nucleotides align to TRBD1. The CDR3 totals 14 residues. V dropped 5 bases and J dropped 7; count of bases not matched to a gene: 11. The germline V gene has CDR1 SGHAT and CDR2 FQNNGV. The DNA for the CDR3 is TGTGCCAGCAGCCCCTGGGACAGAGCGTGGGAGCAGTACTTC. This sequence encodes CASSPWDRAWEQYF. The full variable domain, its missing parts supplied by reference TRBV11-2 and TRBJ2-7, is EAGVAQSPRYKIIEKRQSVAFWCNPISGHATLYWYQQILGQGPKLLIQFQNNGVVDDSQLPKDRFSAERLKGVDSTLKIQPAKLEDSAVYLCASSPWDRAWEQYFGPGTRLTVT.

CDR3: CASSYSGTTYEQYF. The CDR3 DNA reads TGTGCCAGCAGTTACTCCGGGACAACCTACGAGCAGTACTTC. The V gene is TRBV6-2 or TRBV6-3, the J gene TRBJ2-7; tentative D call: TRBD1 (6 bases). Germline V lookup: CDR1 MNHEY, CDR2 SVGEGT. The ends were cut back, 0 bases at V and 2 bases at J, with 8 bases in the middle. The CDR3 loop spans 14 amino acids.

This chain joins TRBV19 and TRBJ1-6; D gene ambiguous. This CDR3 is 16 amino acids long. Per the germline V gene, CDR1 is LNHDA and CDR2 is SQIVND (reference sequence). Trimming removed 8 bases from V and 9 bases from J, with 23 bases in between. CDR3 region: CASSFGGFNYGSPLHF. In DNA, the CDR3 is TGTGCCAGTTCCTTTGGAGGGTTTAATTATGGTTCACCCCTCCACTTT. Filled out from reference TRBV19 and TRBJ1-6, the complete variable domain reads DGGITQSPKYLFRKEGQNVTLSCEQNLNHDAMYWYRQDPGQGLRLIYYSQIVNDFQKGDIAEGYSVSREKKESFPLTVTSAQKNPTAFYLCASSFGGFNYGSPLHFGNGTRLTVT.

V is TRBV6-4 and J is TRBJ1-2; D perhaps matches TRBD1 (6 bases). V was trimmed by 6 bases and J by 4 bases, leaving 18 bases between them. Germline assignment: CDR1 MRHNA and CDR2 SNTAGT. The CDR3 contains 15 residues. The CDR3 reads CASRPEGGRGYGYTF. The CDR3 DNA reads as TGTGCCAGCAGGCCCGAGGGGGGGCGCGGCTATGGCTACACCTTC.

The rearrangement links TRBV25-1 to TRBJ1-1; 9 nucleotides align to TRBD1. This CDR3 contains 14 residues. J was trimmed by 3 bases and V by 6 bases; bases with no gene match: 5. Per germline, CDR1 MGHDK and CDR2 SYGVNS. Written as DNA, the CDR3 is TGTGCCAGCAGCCACAGGGGGCTCTACACTGAAGCTTTCTTT. Residues: CASSHRGLYTEAFF.

This sequence joins TRBV10-2 and TRBJ2-3, with 10 bases lining up with TRBD2. The CDR3 contains 17 residues. In germline, CDR1 is WSHSY, CDR2 SAAADI. Trimming cost V 3 bases and J 4 bases; bases outside gene matches: 10. CDR3 protein: CASSDPGLAGVADTQYF. The CDR3 nucleotides are TGCGCCAGCAGTGATCCTGGGCTAGCGGGAGTGGCAGATACGCAGTATTTT.

The J gene is TRBJ1-6, the V gene TRBV19, with D perhaps TRBD1 (6 bases). The V end lost 10 bases, the J end lost 9 bases, and 19 bases lay between the germline ends. Germline loops: CDR1 LNHDA, CDR2 SQIVND (reference sequence). CDR3 length: 14 amino acids. In DNA form, the CDR3 reads TGTGCCACTTGGCAGGGACTAGGGGGTTCACCCCTCCACTTT. Its translation: CATWQGLGGSPLHF.

The chain employs TRBV5-1 and TRBJ2-2; tentatively, D is TRBD1 (6 bases). This CDR3 spans 15 amino acids. Trimming stripped 4 bases from V and 0 bases from J, with 10 bases between. Germline assignment: CDR1 SGHRS and CDR2 YFSETQ. CDR3: CASSTGTTNTGELFF. The CDR3 DNA reads TGCGCCAGCAGCACCGGGACAACGAACACCGGGGAGCTGTTTTTT.

About this clone itself: The sample holds other DNA sequences that translate to the same CDR3. This chain connects TRBV15 to TRBJ1-2; D is uncertain. Trimming stripped 1 base from V and 2 bases from J, with 5 bases between. Germline-derived CDR1 and CDR2 are LNHNV and YYDKDF (reference sequence). The CDR3 is 13 residues long. The CDR3 sequence: CATSRGQNYGYTF. The CDR3 bases are TGTGCCACCAGCAGAGGTCAAAACTATGGCTACACCTTC. Using reference TRBV15 and TRBJ1-2 for the parts outside the CDR3, the full variable domain is DAMVIQNPRYQVTQFGKPVTLSCSQTLNHNVMYWYQQKSSQAPKLLFHYYDKDFNNEADTPDNFQSRRPNTSFCFLDIRSPGLGDTAMYLCATSRGQNYGYTFGSGTRLTVV.

The chain couples TRBV7-8 to TRBJ2-7; 8 bases map to TRBD2. Germline CDR1 SGHVS, CDR2 FQNEAQ. Trimming at V came to 2 bases and at J to 7 bases, leaving 4 bases not matched to a gene. The CDR3 covers 13 residues. The CDR3 reads CASSLQREYEQYF. The CDR3 DNA follows: TGTGCCAGCAGCTTACAGCGGGAGTATGAGCAGTACTTC. Supplemented by reference TRBV7-8 and TRBJ2-7, the full variable domain reads GAGVSQSPRYKVAKRGQDVALRCDPISGHVSLFWYQQALGQGPEFLTYFQNEAQLDKSGLPSDRFFAERPEGSVSTLKIQRTQQEDSAVYLCASSLQREYEQYFGPGTRLTVT.

The rearrangement links TRBV5-6 to TRBJ2-3, with D perhaps TRBD1 (6 bases). This CDR3 spans 16 amino acids. Per germline, CDR1 SGHDT and CDR2 YYEEEE. Trimming removed 1 base from V and 2 bases from J, with 14 bases in between. The CDR3 reads CASSLYYRAHTDTQYF. In DNA, the CDR3 is TGTGCCAGCAGCTTGTATTACAGGGCCCACACAGATACGCAGTATTTT.

V and J are TRBV12-3 or TRBV12-4 and TRBJ2-7; TRBD1 aligns across 7 bases. The V and J ends lost 0 bases and 6 bases, in that order; junction bases with no gene match: 2. This CDR3 spans 13 amino acids. For the CDR3, the DNA is TGTGCCAGCAGTTTAGCGGCAGGGGGCGAGCAGTACTTC. Protein product: CASSLAAGGEQYF.

This chain uses TRBV3-1 (or the pseudogene TRBV3-2) with TRBJ2-7; no reliable D call. CDR3 size: 15 residues. Trimming took 2 bases from V and 4 from J, leaving 15 bases between them. The V gene's germline CDR1 is LGHDT and CDR2 YNNKEL (reference sequence). CDR3 sequence (DNA): TGTGCCAGCAGCCAACAGGTGTCAAAGCTGTACGAGCAGTACTTC. It is translated as CASSQQVSKLYEQYF.

The V and J genes are TRBV5-4 and TRBJ2-2; 7 bases are a match to TRBD1. Per germline, CDR1 SGHNT and CDR2 YYREEE (reference sequence). This CDR3 contains 16 residues. Germline trimming cut 0 bases from V and 0 bases from J; bases unmatched to any gene: 2. CDR3 in amino acids: CASSLEGGANTGELFF. CDR3 in DNA: TGTGCCAGCAGCTTGGAAGGGGGCGCGAACACCGGGGAGCTGTTTTTT.

V and J are TRBV6-6 and TRBJ1-5; 10 bases are a match to TRBD1. Germline loops: CDR1 MNHNY, CDR2 SVGAGI (reference sequence). The V gene end was trimmed by 8 bases and the J gene end by 7 bases; junction bases not matched to a gene: 8. The CDR3 runs to 14 residues. The CDR3 here is CASRSGTGDQPQHF. The CDR3 DNA is TGTGCCAGCCGCTCGGGGACAGGGGACCAGCCCCAGCATTTT.

The V and J genes are TRBV5-6 and TRBJ1-2; TRBD1 agrees at 7 bases. This CDR3 spans 14 amino acids. Trimming at V came to 5 bases and at J to 7 bases, leaving 11 bases not matched to a gene. The V gene's germline CDR1 is SGHDT and CDR2 YYEEEE. CDR3 region: CASSFTQGIGGYTF. The CDR3 DNA sequence: TGTGCCAGCAGTTTCACACAGGGGATCGGTGGCTACACCTTC.